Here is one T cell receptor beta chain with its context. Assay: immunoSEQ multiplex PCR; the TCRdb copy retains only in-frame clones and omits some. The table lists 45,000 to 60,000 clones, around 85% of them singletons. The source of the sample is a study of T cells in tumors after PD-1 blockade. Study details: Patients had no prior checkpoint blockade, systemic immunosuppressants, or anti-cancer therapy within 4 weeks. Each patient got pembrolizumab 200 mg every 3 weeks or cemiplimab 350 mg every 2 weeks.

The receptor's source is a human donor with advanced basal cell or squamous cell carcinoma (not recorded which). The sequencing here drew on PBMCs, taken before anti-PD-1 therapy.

The CDR3 sequence: CASSTHLRDRGTSPLHF. The CDR3 DNA follows: TGTGCCAGCAGCACTCACCTCCGGGACAGGGGAACTTCACCCCTCCACTTT. J is TRBJ1-6 and V is TRBV5-6; 10 bases map to TRBD1. The CDR3 spans 17 residues. CDR1 is SGHDT and CDR2 is YYEEEE in the germline V gene. Trimming removed 4 bases from V and 9 bases from J; junction bases left unmatched: 13.